Presented here are 24 T cell receptor beta chains from one specimen sequenced in a study of blood T cell repertoires in COVID-19. TCRdb keeps only in-frame clones here, not all; method: immunoSEQ multiplex PCR. Of 330,000 or so clones listed, approximately 88% are singletons. Material: peripheral blood. These receptors all stem from a man aged 25-45 years with COVID-19, enrolled during active disease.

Turning to this clone: At the DNA level, this CDR3 is encoded by other sequences in the same sample as well. The chain recombines TRBV18 with TRBJ1-1; TRBD1 is a possible D gene (5 bases). Germline V gives CDR1 KGHSH, CDR2 LQKENI. This CDR3 spans 14 amino acids. V shed 1 base and J shed 5 bases, with 11 bases lying between them. The CDR3 DNA reads as TGTGCCAGCTCACCACAAGGGGCCGGGACTGAAGCTTTCTTT. It is translated as CASSPQGAGTEAFF.

The gene calls are TRBV7-9 and TRBJ1-2; TRBD1 might be the D (5 bases). V was pared by 5 bases and J by 7 bases, with 11 bases between. CDR3 length equals 12 residues. Germline values: CDR1 SEHNR, CDR2 FQNEAQ (reference sequence). CDR3 nucleotide sequence: TGTGCCAGCAGCATAACCAGGGTTGGCTACACCTTC. Translated, it gives CASSITRVGYTF.

The chain carries TRBV4-3 and TRBJ2-1, with 9 bases that match TRBD2. V shed 3 bases, J shed 5 bases, and the junction held 2 bases outside the gene matches. CDR3 length equals 14 residues. The germline gives CDR1 LGHNA, CDR2 YSLEER. CDR3 residues: CASSQGLADNEQFF. The CDR3 DNA sequence: TGCGCCAGCAGCCAGGGACTAGCCGACAATGAGCAGTTCTTC.

The gene calls are TRBV6-4 and TRBJ2-1; maybe TRBD2 (6 bases). Germline CDR1 reads MRHNA; CDR2 reads SNTAGT. Trimming shortened V by 0 bases and J by 6 bases, and 9 bases separated the two germline ends. The CDR3 is made up of 14 amino acids. CDR3 DNA sequence: TGTGCCAGCAGTGACTCCGAGACTAGCAATGAGCAGTTCTTC. It yields the protein CASSDSETSNEQFF.

J is TRBJ2-2 and V is TRBV27; D unresolved. This CDR3 is built from 14 residues. Germline-derived CDR1 and CDR2 are MNHEY and SMNVEV (reference sequence). V lost 3 bases to trimming and J lost 5 bases, with 10 bases between them. DNA of the CDR3: TGTGCCAGCAGTTTCAGGCGTGAGACCGGGGAGCTGTTTTTT. Its translation: CASSFRRETGELFF.

This clone has just one count. The V gene is TRBV19, the J gene TRBJ2-1, with TRBD2 as a possible D gene (5 bases). Germline CDR1 LNHDA, CDR2 SQIVND (reference sequence). This CDR3 has 13 amino acids. Trimming left V 1 base short and J 10 bases short, with 11 bases between. The CDR3 reads CASSIAAGEEQFF. CDR3 coding DNA: TGTGCCAGTAGTATAGCGGCTGGGGAGGAGCAGTTCTTC.

The chain links TRBV9 to TRBJ2-1; 7 positions agree with TRBD2. Germline values: CDR1 SGDLS, CDR2 YYNGEE. The CDR3 length is 12 residues. V trimming: 4 bases; J trimming: 10 bases; junction bases outside the gene matches: 5. CDR3 region: CASSSRGSEQFF. The CDR3, as DNA: TGTGCCAGCAGCTCCCGCGGGAGCGAGCAGTTCTTC. Full variable domain (outside the CDR3, taken from reference TRBV9 and TRBJ2-1): DSGVTQTPKHLITATGQRVTLRCSPRSGDLSVYWYQQSLDQGLQFLIQYYNGEERAKGNILERFSAQQFPDLHSELNLSSLELGDSALYFCASSSRGSEQFFGPGTRLTVL.

As regards this clone: The same CDR3 can be traced to other DNA sequences in this sample. The rearrangement joins TRBV18 to TRBJ1-1, with D possibly TRBD1 on 6 matching bases. V lost 3 bases and J lost 1, with 9 bases in between. The CDR3 runs 14 residues. Germline-derived CDR1 and CDR2 are KGHSH and LQKENI. The CDR3 loop is CASSPTGANTEAFF. CDR3 nucleotides: TGTGCCAGCTCACCGACAGGAGCGAACACTGAAGCTTTCTTT.

The chain carries TRBV27 and TRBJ1-4, with D hard to call. CDR1 and CDR2 (germline): MNHEY, SMNVEV (reference sequence). The CDR3 runs 15 residues. With 4 bases removed from V and 8 bases from J, the gap between germline ends came to 17 bases. The CDR3 DNA is TGTGCCAGCAGTTCAGTGGGCGGGCAGAGAGAAAAACTGTTTTTT. Translated, it gives CASSSVGGQREKLFF.

CDR3 sequence (DNA): TGTGCCAGTACGGGGTTCACTAGCGATGAGCAGTTCTTC. It is translated as CASTGFTSDEQFF. This chain links TRBV27 with TRBJ2-1, with 7 bases aligning to TRBD2. CDR1 and CDR2 from the germline V gene are MNHEY and SMNVEV (reference sequence). Unmatched junction bases numbered 10, after V lost 9 bases and J lost 8 bases. CDR3 length: 13 amino acids.

This chain uses TRBV2 with TRBJ2-3; 12 bases map to TRBD1. In germline, CDR1 is SNHLY, CDR2 FYNNEI. J lost 8 bases, V lost 6 bases, and 6 bases had no gene match. The CDR3 totals 14 residues. The CDR3 sequence is CASRRDRGPSTQYF. The CDR3 DNA follows: TGTGCCAGCAGGAGGGACAGGGGGCCAAGTACGCAGTATTTT.

The rearrangement joins TRBV7-2 to TRBJ1-2; 10 nucleotides match TRBD1. The CDR3 has 16 amino acids. CDR1 and CDR2 from the germline V gene are SGHTA and FQGNSA. Trimming took 4 bases from V and 8 from J; bases not matched to a gene: 13. As DNA, the CDR3 is TGTGCCAGCAGCTCTCCTCGGGCCCGGGACAGGGGCGGCTACACCTTC. Translation: CASSSPRARDRGGYTF.

The V gene is TRBV27, the J gene TRBJ2-1; 9 bases map to TRBD1. The trim removed 8 bases at V and 1 base at J, leaving 3 bases unmatched. Germline V gene lookup returns CDR1 MNHEY and CDR2 SMNVEV (reference sequence). The CDR3 contains 14 residues. CDR3 region: CASWGQGSYNEQFF. CDR3 DNA sequence: TGTGCCAGCTGGGGACAGGGTTCCTACAATGAGCAGTTCTTC.

The rearrangement uses TRBV12-3 or TRBV12-4 and TRBJ1-2, with a possible D match to TRBD1 (6 bases). Trimming cost V 5 bases and J 6 bases, with 13 bases left between them. The CDR3 covers 13 residues. The CDR3 bases are TGTGCCAGCAGTCCAAGGGGGATCGATGGCTACACCTTC. Translation gives CASSPRGIDGYTF.

The chain has TRBV5-4 and TRBJ2-1, with 7 nucleotides matching TRBD1. Germline-derived CDR1 and CDR2 are SGHNT and YYREEE (reference sequence). V lost 2 bases, J lost 6 bases, and 8 bases stayed unmatched. This CDR3 is built from 15 residues. CDR3 sequence reads: CASSFNTGARNEQFF. The CDR3 region has the DNA TGTGCCAGCAGCTTCAATACAGGGGCCCGCAATGAGCAGTTCTTC.

The chain combines TRBV9 with TRBJ1-4; 9 bases align to TRBD1. J lost 1 base, V lost 4 bases, and 11 bases had no gene match. The length of the CDR3 is 18 residues. Germline CDR1 SGDLS, CDR2 YYNGEE. The DNA of the CDR3 is TGTGCCAGCAGCTCCCGGACAGGGGAAGTTAGAACTAATGAAAAACTGTTTTTT. Residues: CASSSRTGEVRTNEKLFF. The whole variable domain, filled in from reference TRBV9 and TRBJ1-4, reads DSGVTQTPKHLITATGQRVTLRCSPRSGDLSVYWYQQSLDQGLQFLIQYYNGEERAKGNILERFSAQQFPDLHSELNLSSLELGDSALYFCASSSRTGEVRTNEKLFFGSGTQLSVL.

The V and J genes are TRBV7-7 and TRBJ2-1; 14 bases agree with TRBD2. V was pared by 4 bases and J by 1 base, with 6 bases of the junction left unmatched. There are 18 residues in the CDR3. Germline CDR1 reads SSHAT; CDR2 reads FNYEAQ (reference sequence). The chain's CDR3 is CASSSGTSGRPSYNEQFF. CDR3 nucleotides: TGTGCCAGCAGCTCCGGGACTAGCGGGAGACCGTCCTACAATGAGCAGTTCTTC.

The chain employs TRBV7-2 and TRBJ1-3, with D possibly matching TRBD1 (6 bases). From germline, CDR1 is SGHTA and CDR2 FQGNSA. V gave up 2 bases and J gave up 8 bases, with 10 bases separating them. This CDR3 is 13 amino acids long. As DNA, the CDR3 is TGTGCCAGCAGCTTATCCAGGGGTTACACCATATATTTT. It encodes CASSLSRGYTIYF.

This clone was seen just once. The chain combines TRBV4-1 with TRBJ2-7; 7 nucleotides match TRBD1. There are 15 residues in the CDR3. Germline lookup yields CDR1 MGHRA and CDR2 YSYEKL. Losses at the gene ends were 0 bases for V and 1 base for J; bases not matched to a gene: 3. The CDR3 coding sequence is TGCGCCAGCAGCCAAGATCAGGGACAGTCCTACGAGCAGTACTTC. Its protein product is CASSQDQGQSYEQYF.

The gene calls are TRBV3-1 (or the pseudogene TRBV3-2) and TRBJ1-2; unclear D gene. The CDR3 contains 12 residues. Per germline, CDR1 LGHDT and CDR2 YNNKEL (reference sequence). Trimming removed 1 base from V and 6 bases from J, with 6 bases in between. In DNA, the CDR3 is TGTGCCAGCAGCCAAGCTACCGATGGCTACACCTTC. Translating gives CASSQATDGYTF.

The CDR3 loop reads CASSLSGFDGEAFF. The CDR3 DNA is TGTGCCAGCAGCTTATCCGGGTTTGACGGTGAAGCTTTCTTT. This rearrangement joins TRBV7-9 to TRBJ1-1; no clear D gene. V dropped 2 bases and J dropped 7 bases, with 14 bases sitting between them. The CDR3 length is 14 residues. Germline-derived CDR1 and CDR2 are SEHNR and FQNEAQ (reference sequence).

V usage is TRBV28 and J usage is TRBJ2-7; 7 nucleotides line up with TRBD1. The CDR3 loop spans 16 amino acids. Germline loops: CDR1 MDHEN, CDR2 SYDVKM. The ends lost 5 bases at V and 3 bases at J; junction bases unmatched: 13. The CDR3 nucleotides are TGTGCCAGCAGTACCCAACAGGGGCCCCTACTCTACGAGCAGTACTTC. Its protein is CASSTQQGPLLYEQYF.

This clone occurred once. In the same sample, other DNA sequences code for this CDR3. The chain uses TRBV19 and TRBJ2-3; possibly TRBD2 for D (6 bases). Germline V gives CDR1 LNHDA, CDR2 SQIVND (reference sequence). The CDR3 contains 15 residues. Trimming cost V 3 bases and J 0 bases, with 10 bases left between them. The CDR3 here is CASSIGGTSTDTQYF. DNA for the CDR3: TGTGCCAGTAGTATCGGGGGAACTAGCACAGATACGCAGTATTTT.

The CDR3 DNA sequence: TGTGCCAGCAGTTCCGGGACTAGCGGGTTCGTCGACCAGTACTTC. It specifies CASSSGTSGFVDQYF. The chain links TRBV7-9 to TRBJ2-5, with TRBD2 matching over 12 bases. The CDR3 contains 15 residues. The ends lost 6 bases at V and 10 bases at J; junction bases unmatched: 12. Germline lookup yields CDR1 SEHNR and CDR2 FQNEAQ (reference sequence).